The source of this T cell receptor (beta chain) is a study of T cells expressing NK-cell markers (dated by TCRdb to the early 2020s). Regarding the complete study: TCR beta-chain repertoires were profiled in sorted CD3+CD56+NKG2C+, CD3+CD56+NKG2C- and CD3+CD56-NKG2C+ T-cell subsets from roughly eight donors. Seven of the eight sequenced donors were HCMV-seropositive and one was HCMV-seronegative. The study sequenced eight donors, all healthy volunteers chosen at random: three men and five women. The libraries were sequenced on Illumina HiSeq 2000/2500, MiSeq or NextSeq, producing 2 x 150 bp reads.

To determine HCMV serostatus, a commercial ELISA kit was used to detect HCMV-specific IgG in serum. Peripheral blood mononuclear cells were isolated from blood by Ficoll density gradient centrifugation. TCRdb names Illumina HiSeq 2000 as the instrument used. TCR beta cDNA libraries were made by 5'RACE template switching that added a universal primer site and unique molecular identifiers. Synthesis of cDNA was primed from the TCR beta constant segment and was followed by two consecutive PCR amplification steps. As for the authors' bioinformatics: MIGEC was used to demultiplex reads and group reads by UMI, and MiTCR was used to assemble and quantify clonotypes. To exclude erroneous sequences, only TCR cDNA sequences supported by at least two reads were retained. Downstream repertoire analysis used the tcR package, and clonotypes were matched across fractions by CDR3 nucleotide sequence plus V segment. VDJmatch was used to annotate antigen specificity against VDJdb, with one amino acid substitution in CDR3 permitted. TCRdb reprocessed the raw reads; every CDR3 protein sequence is a single record, and DNA is not supplied. The V and J calls shown here were made by TCRdb, not taken from the authors' results. The table for this sample records 250,000 to 300,000 distinct CDR3 sequences. The ten largest clones add up to around 0.4% of the sample.

General conclusions and limits of the study: In over 5 donors, the dominant CD3+CD56+NKG2C+ clonotypes were among the top 10 CD8+ clonotypes and accounted for about 1.0-7.5% of CD8+ T cells. Those dominant clonotypes were again the most abundant among CD3+CD56-NKG2C+ cells in a handful of donors, at roughly 25-65%. Whether the expanded NKG2C-expressing T cell clones were specific for HCMV antigens was left unclear.

A remark on this clonotype: Its antigen is not yet known.

The CDR3 has 15 amino acids, counting the end cysteine and phenylalanine. The record lacks a DNA sequence. The germline V gene yields SGHVS for CDR1 and FNYEAQ for CDR2. The source is a man between 18 and 29 years old in good health. Donor details come from another sample of the same person, matched by shared clones. Sequencing was done on a sample of blood T cells: a sorted CD56 or NKG2C T cell subset, CD4+ or CD8+ T cells, or bulk PBMC T cells (not recorded which). The chain is assembled from TRBV7-6 and TRBJ1-6. This receptor has the CDR3 CASSAQSSYNSPLHF.